The subject of this entry is one T cell receptor (beta chain). Its antigen is currently not known. No base quality information exists; no much larger clone differs at one position. The data derive from a study of beta chain features in type 1 diabetes (dated by TCRdb to the late 2010s). Study-wide context: Patients and healthy donors did not differ in mean age, gender distribution, total cell number or subset yield. Whereas all 30 or so donors provided naive and central memory subsets, regulatory and stem cell-like memory subsets were isolated from just 8 patients and roughly 8 healthy donors. In the study, recently diagnosed type 1 diabetes patients and matched healthy donors were compared on the TCRB repertoires of their sorted circulating CD4+ T cell subsets. A total of over 90,000,000 sorted cells were examined across all samples, and a strong correlation was observed between cell number per subset and RNA yield. On the study overall, not on this receptor specifically: At VDJ recombination sites, type 1 diabetes patients had fewer insertions and more deleted nucleotides, which implies abnormalities in thymic rearrangement. HLA sub-analyses involved small numbers of individuals, so any influence of HLA type on TCRB rearrangement remained unresolved. The naive, central memory and regulatory TCRB repertoires appeared to resemble one another more closely among patients than among healthy donors. A moderate but significant shortening of TCRB CDR3 length was observed in type 1 diabetes patients in all four CD4+ subsets. Because cDNA was sequenced instead of genomic DNA, highly expressing activated cells could be over-represented, though the groups showed no difference in activation or CD3 levels. Shorter templates might have been favored by PCR, but patient and control samples were amplified and corrected together, so both groups would have been affected equally by any skew.

Each donor gave one peripheral blood draw, approximately 110 mL on average, collected into heparinised tubes. A BD FACSAria II and a panel including CD45RO, CCR7, CD25, CD127, CD95 and CD27 were used to sort naive, central memory, regulatory and stem cell-like memory CD4+ T cells. Every sorted population had a purity above 95%. PBMCs were isolated immediately by Lymphoprep density gradient centrifugation and stained directly without culture. To minimize batch effects, samples were stained and sorted in pairs, one healthy donor with one patient per experiment. The High Capacity cDNA Reverse Transcription Kit was used to reverse transcribe all of the isolated RNA, meaning that expressed TCRB transcripts were what got sequenced. Naive, central memory and regulatory T cell samples underwent deep immunoSEQ sequencing, averaging around 3.9 million total reads per sample. Sorted cells were lysed in RLT buffer, and RNA was extracted using DNase-treated RNeasy Micro or Mini kits according to cell number. Each cell subset was processed on its own to prevent cross-contamination, while patient and healthy donor samples were processed together. Using the immunoSEQ multiplex PCR, TCRB sequences were amplified from cDNA into 87-bp fragments spanning the CDR3 region. Sequencing of the amplicons was performed on the Illumina HiSeq platform. On the study's bioinformatics: Synthetic template baselines were used to correct PCR bias computationally, reads within Hamming distance 2 were collapsed together, and singletons that could not be merged were discarded. Reads were aligned against IMGT so that V, D and J genes, CDR3 length and insertions or deletions at six rearrangement sites could be assigned. Within each subset, clonotype counts were normalized to sorted cell number, and only after that were true diversity and Gini coefficients computed with the tcR R package. The overlap coefficient, calculated on TCRB nucleotide sequences, was used to quantify repertoire sharing. Out-of-frame TCRB sequences from naive cells were analyzed to stand in for the pre-selection repertoire. TCRdb limited this immuneACCESS table to in-frame rearrangements with V and J called. A share of clones is missing; checked studies link under half to unresolved V genes, and the rest is unexplained. V, J and clone size are those of that table, while D and trimming were read from the DNA. Present in this sample are hundreds of thousands of clones, 25% to 35% of which were seen just once. Clones ranked in the top ten supply 0.065% of the sample.

Counted from cysteine to phenylalanine, this CDR3 has 14 amino acids. Only the CDR3 part of the read is kept: 42 bases, read in frame from the first base. The germline V gene specifies MGHDK as CDR1 and SYGVNS as CDR2. V is reduced by 6 bases and J by 6 bases, leaving a spacing of 15 bases between them. The source of this sequence is a man between 18 and 29 years old in good health. Sequences were obtained from naive CD4+ T cells from blood. Read against the paper, the sample's cell subset or site label means: true naive CD4+ T cells. This sequence uses TRBV25-1 and TRBJ1-5; TRBD1 could be the D gene, as 5 bases match. In nucleotides, the sequence is TGTGCCAGCAGCCCTGCGAGGGGAAGTCAGCCCCAGCATTTT. Translated, this gives CASSPARGSQPQHF.